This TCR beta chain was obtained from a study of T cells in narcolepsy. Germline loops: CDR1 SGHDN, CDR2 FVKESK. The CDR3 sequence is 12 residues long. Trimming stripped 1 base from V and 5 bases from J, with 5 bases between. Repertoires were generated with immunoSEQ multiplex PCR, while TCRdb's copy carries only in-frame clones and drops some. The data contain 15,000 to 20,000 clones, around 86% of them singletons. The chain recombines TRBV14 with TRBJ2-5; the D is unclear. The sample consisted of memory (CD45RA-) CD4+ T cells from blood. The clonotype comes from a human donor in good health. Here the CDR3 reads CASSQVGETQYF. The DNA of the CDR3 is TGTGCCAGCAGCCAAGTCGGGGAGACCCAGTACTTC. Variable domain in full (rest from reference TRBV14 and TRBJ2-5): EAGVTQFPSHSVIEKGQTVTLRCDPISGHDNLYWYRRVMGKEIKFLLHFVKESKQDESGMPNNRFLAERTGGTYSTLKVQPAELEDSGVYFCASSQVGETQYFGPGTRLLVL.